One TCR beta chain is described in this entry. Its antigen remains unknown. This record comes from a study of cytomegalovirus exposure and HLA in healthy donors. Across the whole study: A data release that came early held 80 million to 95 million unique TCRs from HLA-typed donors.

Study conclusions and caveats: An analysis was carried out later, and it reportedly showed fewer N-insertions in an Asian-associated ancestry cluster than the approximately 670-donor mean. An analysis done earlier found most TCR beta V segments productive about 90% or about 30% of the time.

The primer mix had 60 Vbeta and 13 Jbeta primers. Using immunoSEQ multiplex PCR, the repertoire was profiled, and TCRdb retains in-frame clones only, with some absent. Among over 130,000 clones, roughly 77% were seen once, and the ten largest hold about 4%. Trimming cost V 3 bases and J 9 bases, with 12 bases left between them. CDR3 length equals 13 residues. From germline, CDR1 is GTSNPN and CDR2 SVGIG (reference sequence). The specimen was PBMCs. The V gene is TRBV30, the J gene TRBJ1-6; D not certain. The receptor's source is a human donor in good health. DNA of the CDR3: TGTGCCTGGAGGGGAGGATCTTTTTCACCCCTCCACTTT. This encodes CAWRGGSFSPLHF.